Listed below are T cell receptor beta chains from one sample, sequenced in a study of graft-versus-host responses after intestinal transplantation. Their cognate antigens are unknown. Assay used: immunoSEQ multiplex PCR; TCRdb lists only in-frame clones, some missing. The sample lists some 120,000 clones, around 92% seen once, with more than 0.95% in the top ten. The source was unstimulated CD8+ T cells sorted from spleen or lymph node cells, collected before transplant. The receptor source for this set is a human donor who was the organ donor for an intestinal transplant. The CDR3 runs from the conserved cysteine through the conserved F or W. D genes are given only for firm matches. The listing skips clone size in some rows; elsewhere it reads once, few, many or a size class.

TRBV9	.	.	TRBJ2-1	TGTGCCAGCAGTCCCCAGGGAATCTCCTACAATGAGCAGTTCTTC	CASSPQGISYNEQFF
TRBV5-5	TRBD2	.	TRBJ2-2	TGTGCCAGCAGCTTCCTAGCGGGCCCCCCCGGGACCGGGGAGCTGTTTTTT	CASSFLAGPPGTGELFF
TRBV13	TRBD1	.	TRBJ1-6	TGTGCCAGCAGCTCACGTACCCCTAGGGGACAGGGGGTGTCTCATTCACCCCTCCACTTT	CASSSRTPRGQGVSHSPLHF
TRBV4-1	.	.	TRBJ2-1	TGCGCCAGCAGCCAAGACACGGGGGCCTACAATGAGCAGTTCTTC	CASSQDTGAYNEQFF
TRBV28	.	.	TRBJ2-7	TGTGCCAGCAGTTTTCACAGGTCCTACGAGCAATACTTC	CASSFHRSYEQYF
TRBV6-5	.	.	TRBJ1-1	TGTGCCAGCAGTTCTTCAGGGAGGGGGAACACTGAAGCTTTCTTT	CASSSSGRGNTEAFF
TRBV11-3	TRBD2	.	TRBJ2-2	TGTGCCAGCAGCTTAGTCTTATCTAGCGGCCTGCTGGTCACCGGGGAGCTGTTTTTT	CASSLVLSSGLLVTGELFF
TRBV1	.	.	TRBJ2-7	TGCACCAGCAGCCTAGCGGGAGACTGCGAGCAGTACTTC	CTSSLAGDCEQYF
TRBV4-1	.	.	TRBJ2-5	TGCGCCAGCAGCCAAGAAGCGTTCGTACAAGAGACCCAGTACTTC	CASSQEAFVQETQYF
TRBV5-6	.	.	TRBJ2-5	TGTGCCAGCAGCTTGGAGCTAGATGAGACCCAGTACTTC	CASSLELDETQYF
TRBV29-1	TRBD1	.	TRBJ1-2	TGCAGCGCCGGACATGGACAGGGCTATGGCTACACCTTC	CSAGHGQGYGYTF
TRBV19	.	.	TRBJ1-1	TGTGCCAGTAGTATAGATTCGGCAGCCATGAACACTGAAGCTTTCTTT	CASSIDSAAMNTEAFF
TRBV27	TRBD2	.	TRBJ2-1	TGTGCCAGCAAGGAAGCGACTAGCTTGAATGAGCAGTTCTTC	CASKEATSLNEQFF
TRBV2	.	once	TRBJ2-7	TGTGCCACAAACACCTGGGACGGTTCCTACGAGCAGTACTTC	CATNTWDGSYEQYF
TRBV28	TRBD1	.	TRBJ2-7	TGTGCCAGCAGTCCCCCAGGGACAGGGATACTCGAGCAGTACTTC	CASSPPGTGILEQYF
TRBV20-1	.	.	TRBJ2-2	TGCAGTGTATCCAGCACCGGGGAGCTGTTTTTT	CSVSSTGELFF
TRBV7-6	.	.	TRBJ1-2	TGTGCCAGCAGCAAGACCCCCCCCGCAGGGGAGATCACCTATGGCTACACCTTC	CASSKTPPAGEITYGYTF
TRBV30	TRBD1	.	TRBJ1-1	TGTGCCTGGAGTGTCGGACAGGGGACTGAAGCTTTCTTT	CAWSVGQGTEAFF
TRBV4-1	TRBD1	few	TRBJ2-7	TGCGCCAGCAGCCCATCGACAGGGTCCTACGAGCAGTACTTC	CASSPSTGSYEQYF
TRBV30	TRBD2	.	TRBJ2-1	TGTGCCTGGACGCTACTAGCGGGAGGTGAGCAGTTCTTC	CAWTLLAGGEQFF
TRBV9	.	.	TRBJ1-1	TGTGCCAGCAGCGTAGCGGGGGGGAACACTGAAGCTTTCTTT	CASSVAGGNTEAFF
TRBV4-3	.	.	TRBJ2-1	TGCGCCAGCAGCCAAGACAGGAGCTCCTACAATGAGCAGTTCTTC	CASSQDRSSYNEQFF
TRBV19	.	.	TRBJ2-3	TGTGCCAGTAGTCCCTGGGGGATTTCCGCGCAGTATTTT	CASSPWGISAQYF
TRBV6-1	.	.	TRBJ1-5	TGTGCCAGCATTGCCCTACAAGGGGGTGGTCAGCCCCAGCATTTT	CASIALQGGGQPQHF
TRBV5-6	TRBD1	.	TRBJ1-2	TGTGCCAGCAGCTACAGGACAGGGCTATACGGCTACACCTTC	CASSYRTGLYGYTF
TRBV28	.	.	TRBJ2-5	TGTGCCAGCAGTGGACGTTTGGGAGAGACCCAGTACTTC	CASSGRLGETQYF
TRBV14	.	.	TRBJ2-3	TGTGCCAGCAGCCAGTCGCCACACTGGGCTAGTGGTTTTTCCACAGATACGCAGTATTTT	CASSQSPHWASGFSTDTQYF
TRBV28	.	.	TRBJ2-7	TGTGCCAGCAGTTTAGGAGAAAGGTACGAGCAGTACTTC	CASSLGERYEQYF
TRBV29-1	.	.	TRBJ2-7	TGCAGCGCCGTAGACAGTTCCTACGAGCAGTACTTC	CSAVDSSYEQYF
TRBV25-1	.	.	TRBJ2-7	TGTGCCAGCAGTGGACTAACCTCCTACGAGCAGTACTTC	CASSGLTSYEQYF
TRBV10-2	TRBD1	.	TRBJ1-1	TGCGCCAGCAGCCAAACAGGGGCCGGGGGAGCTTTCTTT	CASSQTGAGGAFF
TRBV4-3	TRBD2	.	TRBJ2-1	TGCGCCAGCAGCCAGGGACTAGCGGAGAATGAGCAGTTCTTC	CASSQGLAENEQFF
TRBV9	.	.	TRBJ2-7	TGTGCCAGCAGCGTAGGCCCCGGGGGCTACGAGCAGTACTTC	CASSVGPGGYEQYF
TRBV5-8	TRBD2	.	TRBJ2-7	TGTGCCAGCAGCGTTAGCGGGAGGGCTCTAGACTACGAGCAGTACTTC	CASSVSGRALDYEQYF
TRBV6-1	TRBD1	.	TRBJ2-5	TGTGCCAGCAGTGAAGTTGACAGGGCAGAGACCCAGTACTTC	CASSEVDRAETQYF
TRBV5-1	.	.	TRBJ1-1	TGCGCCAGCAGCTTGGCCGGGGAGGGCACTGAAGCTTTCTTT	CASSLAGEGTEAFF
TRBV2	TRBD2	.	TRBJ2-5	TGTGCCAGCAGTGGCAGGACTAGCGGGAGGGGAGAGACCCAGTACTTC	CASSGRTSGRGETQYF
TRBV9	TRBD1	.	TRBJ1-2	TGTGCCAGCAGCGCAACCGGGACAGAGGCTAACTATGGCTACACCTTC	CASSATGTEANYGYTF
TRBV9	.	.	TRBJ2-7	TGTGCCAGCAGCGTAGAGGGAACCAAAGGGGAGCAGTACTTC	CASSVEGTKGEQYF
TRBV11-2	.	.	TRBJ1-3	TGTGCCAGCAGCGGAACAGGGTCCGGAAACACCATATATTTT	CASSGTGSGNTIYF
TRBV9	TRBD2	.	TRBJ2-7	TGTGCCAGCAGCGCTAGACTAGCGGACTACGAGCAGTACTTC	CASSARLADYEQYF
TRBV7-9	.	.	TRBJ2-3	TGTGCCAGCAGCTGGGCCGGCGGGCCAGGCCCAGATACGCAGTATTTT	CASSWAGGPGPDTQYF
TRBV6-1	.	few	TRBJ1-1	TGTGCCAGCAGTGAAGTGAAAACGAACACTGAAGCTTTCTTT	CASSEVKTNTEAFF
TRBV28	.	once	TRBJ2-7	TGTGCCAGCAGTTTAAGACGGCTCACCTACGAGCAGTACTTC	CASSLRRLTYEQYF
TRBV2	.	.	TRBJ2-5	TGTGCCAGCAGTCGGGGCCCGACCCAGGAGACCCAGTACTTC	CASSRGPTQETQYF
TRBV28	.	.	TRBJ1-5	TGTGCCAGCAGTTTATTGACCACTAGCAATCAGCCCCAGCATTTT	CASSLLTTSNQPQHF
TRBV19	TRBD1	.	TRBJ1-5	TGTGCCAGTACACCCGACAGGGGCAATCAGCCCCAGCATTTT	CASTPDRGNQPQHF
TRBV6-5	.	.	TRBJ1-1	TGTGCCAGCAGTTACTCTCTCGGACTCGCTGAAGCTTTCTTT	CASSYSLGLAEAFF